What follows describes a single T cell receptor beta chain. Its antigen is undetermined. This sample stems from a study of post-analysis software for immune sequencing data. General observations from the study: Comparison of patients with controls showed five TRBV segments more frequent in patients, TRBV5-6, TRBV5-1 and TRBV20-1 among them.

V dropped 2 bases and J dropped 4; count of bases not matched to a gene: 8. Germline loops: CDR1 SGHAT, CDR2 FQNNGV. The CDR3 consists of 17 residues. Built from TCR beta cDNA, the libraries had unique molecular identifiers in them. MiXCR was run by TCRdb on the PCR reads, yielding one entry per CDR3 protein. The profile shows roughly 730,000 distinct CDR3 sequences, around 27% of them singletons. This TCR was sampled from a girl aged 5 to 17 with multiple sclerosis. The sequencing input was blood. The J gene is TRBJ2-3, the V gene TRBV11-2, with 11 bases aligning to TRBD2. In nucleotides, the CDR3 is TGTGCCAGCAGCTTACCTCTAGCGGGAGGTGTGCCAGATACGCAGTATTTT. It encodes CASSLPLAGGVPDTQYF.